The 24 T cell receptor beta chains reported below all come from one sample, sequenced in a study of cytomegalovirus exposure and HLA in healthy donors. It was with 60 Vbeta and 13 Jbeta primers that the PCR ran. This table comes from immunoSEQ multiplex PCR, and its TCRdb copy is limited to in-frame clones, with some not included. Here the sample spans 120,000 or so clones, roughly four fifths being singletons. The sequenced sample consisted of PBMCs. All receptors come from a woman in her 50s in good health and CMV-seropositive.

The chain joins TRBV19 to TRBJ1-2, with D perhaps matching TRBD1 (5 bases). Germline CDR1 reads LNHDA; CDR2 reads SQIVND (reference sequence). CDR3 size: 18 residues. Between the trimmed V and J ends, which lost 5 bases and 0 bases, there was a span of 22 bases. The CDR3 here is CASSPTRPTARTNYGYTF. The DNA of the CDR3 is TGTGCCAGTAGTCCCACAAGACCGACAGCCAGAACTAACTATGGCTACACCTTC.

This chain joins TRBV10-3 and TRBJ2-1, with TRBD2 matching over 8 bases. The trim removed 6 bases at V and 6 bases at J, leaving 7 bases unmatched. Germline loops: CDR1 ENHRY, CDR2 SYGVKD. The length of the CDR3 is 14 residues. The CDR3 DNA is TGTGCCATCAGGAGAGCGGGGGAGACCAATGAGCAGTTCTTC. Translated, it gives CAIRRAGETNEQFF.

The rearrangement uses TRBV5-4 and TRBJ1-1; tentative D call: TRBD1 (6 bases). With 4 bases removed from V and 1 base from J, the gap between germline ends came to 11 bases. Germline V gives CDR1 SGHNT, CDR2 YYREEE (reference sequence). This CDR3 spans 14 amino acids. For the CDR3, the DNA is TGTGCCAGCAGCCTGGGGGGCCAGAACACTGAAGCTTTCTTT. Residues: CASSLGGQNTEAFF.

The V and J genes are TRBV27 and TRBJ2-3; the D gene is possibly TRBD2 (6 bases). This CDR3 is 16 amino acids long. V lost 4 bases to trimming and J lost 8 bases, with 22 bases between them. From germline, CDR1 is MNHEY and CDR2 SMNVEV (reference sequence). This CDR3 reads CASSSLQRVPAGTQYF. CDR3 DNA sequence: TGTGCCAGCAGTTCGCTACAGCGGGTCCCGGCGGGTACGCAGTATTTT.

CDR3 residues: CSVDAGGPLYGYTF. Written as DNA, the CDR3 is TGCAGCGTTGACGCGGGGGGGCCCCTCTATGGCTACACCTTC. The genes are TRBV29-1 and TRBJ1-2; D perhaps matches TRBD1 (6 bases). The V gene's germline CDR1 is SQVTM and CDR2 ANQGSEA. Trimming removed 3 bases at V and 4 bases at J, with 15 bases between. This CDR3 has 14 amino acids.

The chain uses TRBV19 and TRBJ2-7, with D perhaps matching TRBD2 (5 bases). V shed 5 bases and J shed 7 bases, with 15 bases lying between them. CDR1 and CDR2 from the germline V gene are LNHDA and SQIVND (reference sequence). The CDR3 is 13 amino acids. The CDR3 bases are TGTGCCAGTAGTGCGGCGAGGGCGGGTGAGCAGTACTTC. This codes for CASSAARAGEQYF.

This clone was seen a few times. The chain combines TRBV5-1 with TRBJ1-2, with TRBD1 matching over 7 bases. Germline lookup yields CDR1 SGHRS and CDR2 YFSETQ. V lost 3 bases to trimming and J lost 2 bases; unmatched junction nucleotides: 10. The CDR3 runs 16 residues. The CDR3 DNA sequence: TGCGCCAGCAGCTCCTATGGACAGGACCTAAACTATGGCTACACCTTC. It translates to CASSSYGQDLNYGYTF.

The chain links TRBV4-1 to TRBJ1-2; 8 bases match TRBD1. V lost 4 bases to trimming and J lost 5 bases; unmatched junction nucleotides: 12. Germline CDR1 reads MGHRA; CDR2 reads YSYEKL. This CDR3 region has 16 residues. The CDR3: CASSLTPGTGPYGYTF. CDR3 DNA: TGCGCCAGCAGCCTGACTCCCGGGACAGGCCCTTATGGCTACACCTTC.

The V gene is TRBV7-8, the J gene TRBJ2-1; 11 nucleotides align to TRBD1. Germline V gene sequence: CDR1 SGHVS, CDR2 FQNEAQ. This CDR3 comprises 15 residues. V lost 5 bases to trimming and J lost 7 bases; unmatched junction nucleotides: 7. The CDR3 reads CASSRDRGGTNEQFF. CDR3 coding DNA: TGTGCCAGCAGCCGGGACAGGGGGGGGACGAATGAGCAGTTCTTC.

The chain carries TRBV7-2 and TRBJ2-3, with 8 bases fitting TRBD2. Germline CDR1 SGHTA, CDR2 FQGNSA. V trimming: 5 bases; J trimming: 4 bases; junction bases outside the gene matches: 8. CDR3 length: 15 residues. CDR3 sequence: CASSDPRTSSDTQYF. The CDR3 coding sequence is TGTGCCAGCAGCGACCCCCGGACTAGCTCAGATACGCAGTATTTT.

In DNA, the CDR3 is TGTGCCAGCTCACCGGGGCAGGGAGGAGGTGAGCAGTTCTTC. It is translated as CASSPGQGGGEQFF. The V gene is TRBV18, the J gene TRBJ2-1; TRBD2 is a possible D gene (6 bases). Germline loops: CDR1 KGHSH, CDR2 LQKENI. The germline V and J ends were trimmed by 3 bases and 9 bases, with 15 bases remaining between them. This CDR3 has 14 residues.

The chain employs TRBV2 and TRBJ1-5, with 9 bases identical to TRBD1. J was trimmed by 0 bases and V by 4 bases; bases with no gene match: 10. CDR3 length: 18 amino acids. CDR1 and CDR2 (germline): SNHLY, FYNNEI. CDR3 DNA sequence: TGTGCCAGCAGTGGGGGACAGGGAGGCCCTTTTAGCAATCAGCCCCAGCATTTT. Its translation is CASSGGQGGPFSNQPQHF.

V is TRBV7-9 and J is TRBJ2-1; D remains ambiguous. The CDR3 sequence is 13 residues long. The V end lost 5 bases, the J end lost 7 bases, and 12 bases lay between the germline ends. Germline-derived CDR1 and CDR2 are SEHNR and FQNEAQ (reference sequence). CDR3 sequence: CASSRPSRNEQFF. CDR3 sequence (DNA): TGTGCCAGCAGCCGCCCCTCGAGAAATGAGCAGTTCTTC.

The genes are TRBV11-3 and TRBJ1-4; possibly TRBD1 for D (6 bases). There are 14 residues in the CDR3. The V gene's germline CDR1 is SGHNT and CDR2 YENEEA. Trimming pared 2 bases from V and 7 bases from J, leaving 11 bases between. The CDR3 sequence is CASSLTGWSEKLFF. The CDR3, as DNA: TGTGCCAGCAGCTTAACAGGGTGGAGTGAAAAACTGTTTTTT.

This clone has more than one count but fewer than ten. The chain joins TRBV7-9 to TRBJ2-3; 8 bases line up with TRBD2. Germline CDR1 is SEHNR and CDR2 is FQNEAQ (reference sequence). The J segment lost 3 bases and the V segment lost 4 bases, leaving 9 bases of the junction unmatched. There are 16 residues in the CDR3. CDR3 loop: CASSSFGAGGTDTQYF. The CDR3 DNA reads as TGTGCCAGCAGCTCCTTTGGCGCGGGGGGTACAGATACGCAGTATTTT.

Concerning this clone itself: One junction end disagrees with the germline gene, perhaps due to a read error. The chain joins TRBV29-1 to TRBJ2-5, with 9 bases that match TRBD2. CDR1 is SQVTM and CDR2 is ANQGSEA in the germline V gene. CDR3 length: 12 residues. The chain's CDR3 is CSVAQGLAGPDF. The CDR3 DNA reads as TGCAGCGTTGCCCAGGGGCTAGCGGGGCCCGACTTC.

The rearrangement links TRBV29-1 to TRBJ2-2, with TRBD2 as a possible D gene (7 bases). V shed 4 bases and J shed 2 bases, with 17 bases lying between them. Germline V gives CDR1 SQVTM, CDR2 ANQGSEA. The CDR3 loop spans 16 amino acids. Written as DNA, the CDR3 is TGCAGCGTTGGGAGGGGGGGGGTGAGAAACACCGGGGAGCTGTTTTTT. Translation gives CSVGRGGVRNTGELFF.

The chain's CDR3 is CASSYHRGGAVADTQYF. DNA of the CDR3: TGTGCCAGCAGTTACCACCGCGGGGGGGCCGTGGCAGATACGCAGTATTTT. The J gene is TRBJ2-3, the V gene TRBV25-1, with 9 positions matching TRBD2. The CDR3 spans 17 residues. The junction had 13 bases not matched to a gene; V was cut back by 5 bases and J by 4 bases. The germline V gene has CDR1 MGHDK and CDR2 SYGVNS. The whole variable domain, filled in from reference TRBV25-1 and TRBJ2-3, reads EADIYQTPRYLVIGTGKKITLECSQTMGHDKMYWYQQDPGMELHLIHYSYGVNSTEKGDLSSESTVSRIRTEHFPLTLESARPSHTSQYLCASSYHRGGAVADTQYFGPGTRLTVL.

The chain couples TRBV5-5 to TRBJ1-1; possible D gene TRBD1, 6 bases. CDR3 length: 12 residues. Trimming cost V 5 bases and J 8 bases, with 13 bases left between them. The V gene's germline CDR1 is SGHKS and CDR2 YYEKEE (reference sequence). This CDR3 reads CASSQTGTEAFF. Written as DNA, the CDR3 is TGTGCCAGCAGTCAGACCGGGACAGAAGCTTTCTTT.

J is TRBJ1-6 and V is TRBV6-1, with 8 bases fitting TRBD1. The CDR3 contains 15 residues. J was trimmed by 5 bases and V by 6 bases; bases with no gene match: 6. Germline values: CDR1 MNHNS, CDR2 SASEGT. As DNA, the CDR3 is TGTGCCAGCAGACCTTCGACAGGGGATAATTCACCCCTCCACTTT. Protein sequence: CASRPSTGDNSPLHF.

The chain employs TRBV23-1 and TRBJ2-6, with D perhaps TRBD1 (6 bases). TRBV23-1 is assigned to the ORF class and has an uncertain function. CDR3 size: 16 residues. Trimming removed 6 bases at V and 3 bases at J, with 15 bases between. CDR3 in amino acids: CASRTGPQGGANVLTF. In DNA form, the CDR3 reads TGCGCCAGCAGGACAGGACCCCAGGGTGGGGCCAACGTCCTGACTTTC.

The rearrangement links TRBV11-3 to TRBJ2-3, with D possibly TRBD2 on 6 matching bases. Germline V gene lookup returns CDR1 SGHNT and CDR2 YENEEA. Deletions cut 1 base from V and 2 bases from J, with 13 bases between. The CDR3 spans 16 residues. The CDR3 nucleotides read TGTGCCAGCAGCTTAGCCCCCGGGACTCACACAGATACGCAGTATTTT. This encodes CASSLAPGTHTDTQYF.

Here the CDR3 reads CASSRRQGGTTGELFF. DNA of the CDR3: TGTGCCAGCAGCAGAAGACAGGGTGGGACGACCGGGGAGCTGTTTTTT. The chain is built from TRBV7-2 and TRBJ2-2; TRBD1 matches 7 bases. V gave up 5 bases and J gave up 5 bases; unmatched junction bases: 11. This CDR3 has 16 amino acids. Germline V CDR1 and CDR2: SGHTA, FQGNSA. The full variable domain, completed using reference TRBV7-2 and TRBJ2-2, is GAGVSQSPSNKVTEKGKDVELRCDPISGHTALYWYRQSLGQGLEFLIYFQGNSAPDKSGLPSDRFSAERTGGSVSTLTIQRTQQEDSAVYLCASSRRQGGTTGELFFGEGSRLTVL.

The rearrangement uses TRBV6-6 and TRBJ2-7; 8 bases are a match to TRBD1. CDR3 length equals 15 residues. CDR1 is MNHNY and CDR2 is SVGAGI in the germline V gene (reference sequence). J lost 0 bases, V lost 6 bases, and 7 bases had no gene match. In DNA form, the CDR3 reads TGTGCCAGCAGACCAGGGGGCCCAAGCTCCTACGAGCAGTACTTC. The encoded protein is CASRPGGPSSYEQYF.